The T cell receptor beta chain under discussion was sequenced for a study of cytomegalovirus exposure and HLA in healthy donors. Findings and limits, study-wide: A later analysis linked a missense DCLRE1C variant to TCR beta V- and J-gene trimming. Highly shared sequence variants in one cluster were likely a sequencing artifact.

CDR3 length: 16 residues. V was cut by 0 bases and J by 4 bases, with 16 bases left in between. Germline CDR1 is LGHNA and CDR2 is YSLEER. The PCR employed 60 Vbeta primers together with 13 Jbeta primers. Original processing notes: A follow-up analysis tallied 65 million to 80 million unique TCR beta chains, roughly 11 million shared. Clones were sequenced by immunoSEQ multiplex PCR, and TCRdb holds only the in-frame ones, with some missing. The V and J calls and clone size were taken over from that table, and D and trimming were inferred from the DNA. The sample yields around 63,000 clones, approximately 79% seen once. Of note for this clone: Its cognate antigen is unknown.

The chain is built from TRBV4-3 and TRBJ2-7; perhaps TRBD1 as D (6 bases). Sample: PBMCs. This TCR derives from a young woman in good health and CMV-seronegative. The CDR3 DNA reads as TGCGCCAGCAGCCAAGATAATAGTGGGGGCAAATACGAGCAGTACTTC. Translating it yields CASSQDNSGGKYEQYF.